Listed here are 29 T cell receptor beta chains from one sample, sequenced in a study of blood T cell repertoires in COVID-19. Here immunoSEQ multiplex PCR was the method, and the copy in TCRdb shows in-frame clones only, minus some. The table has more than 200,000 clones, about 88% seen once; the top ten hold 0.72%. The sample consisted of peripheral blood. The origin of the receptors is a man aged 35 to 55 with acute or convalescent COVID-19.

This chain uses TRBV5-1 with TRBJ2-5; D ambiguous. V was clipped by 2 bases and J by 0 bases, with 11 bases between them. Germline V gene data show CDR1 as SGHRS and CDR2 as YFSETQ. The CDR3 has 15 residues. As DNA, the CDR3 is TGCGCCAGCAGCTTTGAAGCTCCGTACCAAGAGACCCAGTACTTC. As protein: CASSFEAPYQETQYF.

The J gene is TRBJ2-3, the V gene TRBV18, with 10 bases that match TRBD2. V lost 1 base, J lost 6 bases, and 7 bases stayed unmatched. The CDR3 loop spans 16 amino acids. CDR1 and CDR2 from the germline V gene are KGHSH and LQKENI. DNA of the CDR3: TGTGCCAGCTCACCACTGAGCGGGGGGGCTGAGGATACGCAGTATTTT. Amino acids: CASSPLSGGAEDTQYF.

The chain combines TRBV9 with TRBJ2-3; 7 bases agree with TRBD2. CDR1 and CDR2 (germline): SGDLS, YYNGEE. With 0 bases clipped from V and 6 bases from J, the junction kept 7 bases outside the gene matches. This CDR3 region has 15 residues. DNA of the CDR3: TGTGCCAGCAGCGTAGGCGGGAGCCCCGGGGATACGCAGTATTTT. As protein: CASSVGGSPGDTQYF.

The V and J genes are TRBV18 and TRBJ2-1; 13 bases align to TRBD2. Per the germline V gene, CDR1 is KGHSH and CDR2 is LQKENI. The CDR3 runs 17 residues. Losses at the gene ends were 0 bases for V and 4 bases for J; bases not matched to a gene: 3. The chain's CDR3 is CASSPPSTSGRYNEQFF. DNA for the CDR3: TGTGCCAGCTCACCACCATCGACTAGCGGGAGGTACAATGAGCAGTTCTTC.

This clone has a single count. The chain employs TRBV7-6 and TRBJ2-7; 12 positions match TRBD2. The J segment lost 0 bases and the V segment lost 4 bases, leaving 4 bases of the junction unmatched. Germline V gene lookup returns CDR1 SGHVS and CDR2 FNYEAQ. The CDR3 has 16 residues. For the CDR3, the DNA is TGTGCCAGCAGCTCAGGACTAGCGGGAACCTCCTACGAGCAGTACTTC. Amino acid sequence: CASSSGLAGTSYEQYF.

The CDR3: CASSAGLTYEQYF. DNA of the CDR3: TGTGCCAGCAGCGCGGGACTAACCTACGAGCAGTACTTC. This chain links TRBV9 with TRBJ2-7; TRBD2 agrees at 7 bases. The germline V gene has CDR1 SGDLS and CDR2 YYNGEE. After removal of 3 bases from V and 2 bases from J, the junction contained 2 bases not matched to a gene. This CDR3 has 13 residues.

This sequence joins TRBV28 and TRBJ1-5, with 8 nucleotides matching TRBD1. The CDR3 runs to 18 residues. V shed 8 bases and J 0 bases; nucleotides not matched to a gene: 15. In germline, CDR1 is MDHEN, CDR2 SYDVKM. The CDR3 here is CASAGGRGRVTSNQPQHF. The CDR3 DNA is TGTGCCAGCGCCGGAGGCAGGGGGCGCGTGACTAGCAATCAGCCCCAGCATTTT.

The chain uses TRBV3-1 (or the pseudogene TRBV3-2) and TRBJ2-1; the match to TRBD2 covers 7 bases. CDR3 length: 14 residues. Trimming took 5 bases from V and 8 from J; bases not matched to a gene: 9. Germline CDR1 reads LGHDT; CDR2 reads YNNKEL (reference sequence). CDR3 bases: TGTGCCAGCAGCTCCCGGGGAGGGGACGATGAGCAGTTCTTC. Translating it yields CASSSRGGDDEQFF.

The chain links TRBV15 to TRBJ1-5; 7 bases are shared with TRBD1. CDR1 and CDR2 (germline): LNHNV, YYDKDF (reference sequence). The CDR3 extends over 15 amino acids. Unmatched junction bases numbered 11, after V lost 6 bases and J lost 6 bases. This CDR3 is CATSPGGQGGQPQHF. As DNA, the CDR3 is TGTGCCACCAGTCCGGGGGGGCAGGGGGGTCAGCCCCAGCATTTT.

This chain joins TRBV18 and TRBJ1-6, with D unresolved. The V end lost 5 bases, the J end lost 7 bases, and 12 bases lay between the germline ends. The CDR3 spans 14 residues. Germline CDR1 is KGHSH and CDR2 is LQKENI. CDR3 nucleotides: TGTGCCAGCTCAAAGGCAGCTAGAAATTCACCCCTCCACTTT. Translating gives CASSKAARNSPLHF.

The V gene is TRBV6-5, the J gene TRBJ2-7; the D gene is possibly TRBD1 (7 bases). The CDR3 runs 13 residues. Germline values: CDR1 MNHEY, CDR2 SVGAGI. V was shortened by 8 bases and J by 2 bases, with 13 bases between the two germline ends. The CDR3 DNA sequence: TGTGCCAGCCGGAGGGGGCCAGCCTACGAGCAGTACTTC. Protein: CASRRGPAYEQYF.

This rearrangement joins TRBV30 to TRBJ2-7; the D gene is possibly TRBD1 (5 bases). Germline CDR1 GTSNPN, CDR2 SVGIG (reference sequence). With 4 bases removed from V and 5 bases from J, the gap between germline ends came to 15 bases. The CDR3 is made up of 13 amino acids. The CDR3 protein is CAWTLVGVDEQYF. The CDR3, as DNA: TGTGCCTGGACCCTGGTAGGGGTCGACGAGCAGTACTTC.

CDR3 nucleotide sequence: TGCGCCAGCAGCCAAGACAGGGTTGGGGATACGCAGTATTTT. This codes for CASSQDRVGDTQYF. This chain links TRBV4-1 with TRBJ2-3, with D possibly being TRBD1 (5 bases). Germline values: CDR1 MGHRA, CDR2 YSYEKL. Trimming shortened V by 0 bases and J by 6 bases, and 10 bases separated the two germline ends. The CDR3 spans 14 residues.

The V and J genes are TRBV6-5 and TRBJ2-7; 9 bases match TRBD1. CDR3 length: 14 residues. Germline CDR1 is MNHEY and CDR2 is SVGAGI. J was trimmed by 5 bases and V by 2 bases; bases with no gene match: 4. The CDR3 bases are TGTGCCAGCAGTTACGGGACAGGGCTAGACGAGCAGTACTTC. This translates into CASSYGTGLDEQYF.

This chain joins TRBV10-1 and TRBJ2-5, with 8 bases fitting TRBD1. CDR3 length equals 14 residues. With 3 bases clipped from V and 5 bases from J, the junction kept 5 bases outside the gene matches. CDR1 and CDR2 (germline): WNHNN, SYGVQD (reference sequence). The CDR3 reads CASSDQGAWETQYF. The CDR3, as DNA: TGCGCCAGCAGTGATCAGGGGGCTTGGGAGACCCAGTACTTC.

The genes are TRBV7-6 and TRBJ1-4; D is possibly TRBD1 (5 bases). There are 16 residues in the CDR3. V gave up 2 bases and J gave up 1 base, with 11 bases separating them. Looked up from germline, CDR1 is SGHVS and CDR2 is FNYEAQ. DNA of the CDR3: TGTGCCAGCAGCTTACGTGGGGCCTTAACTAATGAAAAACTGTTTTTT. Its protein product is CASSLRGALTNEKLFF.

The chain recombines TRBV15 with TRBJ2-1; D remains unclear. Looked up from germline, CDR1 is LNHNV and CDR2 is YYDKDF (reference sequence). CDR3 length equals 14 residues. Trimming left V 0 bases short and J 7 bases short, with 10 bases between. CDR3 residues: CATSRDGLHNEQFF. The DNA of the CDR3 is TGTGCCACCAGCAGAGATGGGCTCCATAATGAGCAGTTCTTC. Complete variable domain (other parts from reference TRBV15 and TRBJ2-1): DAMVIQNPRYQVTQFGKPVTLSCSQTLNHNVMYWYQQKSSQAPKLLFHYYDKDFNNEADTPDNFQSRRPNTSFCFLDIRSPGLGDTAMYLCATSRDGLHNEQFFGPGTRLTVL.

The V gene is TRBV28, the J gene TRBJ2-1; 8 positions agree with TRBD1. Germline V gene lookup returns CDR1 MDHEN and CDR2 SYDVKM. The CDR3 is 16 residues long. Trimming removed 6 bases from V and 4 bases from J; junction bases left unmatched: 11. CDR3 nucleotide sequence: TGTGCCAGCAGCGCTTTCAGGGGGCTTTTTTACAATGAGCAGTTCTTC. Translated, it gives CASSAFRGLFYNEQFF.

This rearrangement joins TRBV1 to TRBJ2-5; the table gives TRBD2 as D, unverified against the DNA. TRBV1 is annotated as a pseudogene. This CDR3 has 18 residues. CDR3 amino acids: CTSTREWTSGRTQETQYF. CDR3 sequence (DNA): TGCACCAGCACACGAGAGTGGACTAGCGGGAGGACACAAGAGACCCAGTACTTC.

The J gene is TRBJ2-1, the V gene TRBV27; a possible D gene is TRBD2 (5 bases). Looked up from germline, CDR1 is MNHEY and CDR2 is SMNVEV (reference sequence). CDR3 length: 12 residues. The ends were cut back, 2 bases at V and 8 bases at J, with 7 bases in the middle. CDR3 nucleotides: TGTGCCAGCAGTTTAACTAGGGATGAGCAGTTCTTC. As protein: CASSLTRDEQFF.

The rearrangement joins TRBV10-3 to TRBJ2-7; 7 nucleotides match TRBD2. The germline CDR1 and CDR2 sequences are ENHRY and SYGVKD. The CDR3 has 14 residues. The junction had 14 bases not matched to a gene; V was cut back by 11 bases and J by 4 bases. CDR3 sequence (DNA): TGTGCCTCTCGGGAGGAGGCGTCCTATTACGAGCAGTACTTC. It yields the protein CASREEASYYEQYF.

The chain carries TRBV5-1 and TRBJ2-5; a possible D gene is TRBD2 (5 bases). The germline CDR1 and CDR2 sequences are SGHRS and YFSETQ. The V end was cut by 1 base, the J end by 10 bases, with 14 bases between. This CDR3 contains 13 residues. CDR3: CASSLRGRVDQYF. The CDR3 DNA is TGCGCCAGCAGCTTGCGGGGTCGTGTGGACCAGTACTTC. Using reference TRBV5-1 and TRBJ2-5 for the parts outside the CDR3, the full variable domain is KAGVTQTPRYLIKTRGQQVTLSCSPISGHRSVSWYQQTPGQGLQFLFEYFSETQRNKGNFPGRFSGRQFSNSRSEMNVSTLELGDSALYLCASSLRGRVDQYFGPGTRLLVL.

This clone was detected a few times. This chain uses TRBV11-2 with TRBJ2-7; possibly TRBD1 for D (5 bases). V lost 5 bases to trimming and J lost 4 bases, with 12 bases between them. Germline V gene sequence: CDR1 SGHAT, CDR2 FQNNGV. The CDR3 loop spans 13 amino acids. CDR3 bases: TGTGCCAGCAGCCCAGGGCCCGCATACGAGCAGTACTTC. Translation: CASSPGPAYEQYF.

The CDR3 DNA reads TGTGCCAGCAGCGTACTTAGCGGGATTTACTACAATGAGCAGTTCTTC. Amino acid sequence: CASSVLSGIYYNEQFF. The chain links TRBV7-8 to TRBJ2-1; 8 nucleotides align to TRBD2. CDR3 size: 16 residues. The germline V gene encodes CDR1 SGHVS and CDR2 FQNEAQ. Trimming cost V 5 bases and J 3 bases; bases outside gene matches: 9. Full variable domain (outside the CDR3, taken from reference TRBV7-8 and TRBJ2-1): GAGVSQSPRYKVAKRGQDVALRCDPISGHVSLFWYQQALGQGPEFLTYFQNEAQLDKSGLPSDRFFAERPEGSVSTLKIQRTQQEDSAVYLCASSVLSGIYYNEQFFGPGTRLTVL.

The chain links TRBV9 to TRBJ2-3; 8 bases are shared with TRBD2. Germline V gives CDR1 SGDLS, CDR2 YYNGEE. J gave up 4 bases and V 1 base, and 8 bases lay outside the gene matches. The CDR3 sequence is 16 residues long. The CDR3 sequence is CASSVFQRESSDTQYF. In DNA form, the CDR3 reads TGTGCCAGCAGCGTATTCCAGCGGGAGTCCTCAGATACGCAGTATTTT.

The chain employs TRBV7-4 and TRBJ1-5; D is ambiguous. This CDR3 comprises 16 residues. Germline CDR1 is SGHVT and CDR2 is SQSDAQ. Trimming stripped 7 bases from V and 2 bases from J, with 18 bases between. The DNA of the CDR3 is TGTGCCAGCATTATAGATGGAGTTTATGGCAATCAGCCCCAGCATTTT. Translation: CASIIDGVYGNQPQHF. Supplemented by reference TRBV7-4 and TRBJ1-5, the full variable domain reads GAGVSQSPRYKVAKRGRDVALRCDSISGHVTLYWYRQTLGQGSEVLTYSQSDAQRDKSGRPSGRFSAERPERSVSTLKIQRTEQGDSAVYLCASIIDGVYGNQPQHFGDGTRLSIL.

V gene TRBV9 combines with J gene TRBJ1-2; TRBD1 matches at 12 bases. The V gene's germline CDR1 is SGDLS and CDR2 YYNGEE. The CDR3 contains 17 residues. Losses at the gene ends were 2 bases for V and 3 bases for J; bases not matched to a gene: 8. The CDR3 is CASSVQGQGAQHYGYTF. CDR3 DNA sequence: TGTGCCAGCAGCGTCCAGGGACAGGGGGCTCAACACTATGGCTACACCTTC.

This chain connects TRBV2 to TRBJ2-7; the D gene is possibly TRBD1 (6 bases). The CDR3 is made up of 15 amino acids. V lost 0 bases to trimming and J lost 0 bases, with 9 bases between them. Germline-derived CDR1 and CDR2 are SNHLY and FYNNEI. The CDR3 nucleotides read TGTGCCAGCAGTGAAGCGCAGGGGACCTCCTACGAGCAGTACTTC. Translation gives CASSEAQGTSYEQYF.

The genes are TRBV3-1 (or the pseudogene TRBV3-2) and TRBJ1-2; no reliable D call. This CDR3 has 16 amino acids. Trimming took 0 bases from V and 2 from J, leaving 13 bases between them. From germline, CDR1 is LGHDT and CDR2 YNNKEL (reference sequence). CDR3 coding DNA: TGTGCCAGCAGCCAAGAGTTTCTCTTAGAGAACTATGGCTACACCTTC. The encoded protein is CASSQEFLLENYGYTF.